A single sample gave rise to the 2 T cell receptor beta chains below, sequenced in a study of blood T cell repertoires in COVID-19. Sequencing used immunoSEQ multiplex PCR; TCRdb keeps in-frame clones, though not all of them. Among 250,000 to 350,000 clones listed, roughly 80% were seen once. The sample taken for sequencing was peripheral blood. Receptors originate from a human donor with COVID-19, enrolled during active disease. The donor label of this sample is uncertain.

This chain links TRBV7-3 with TRBJ2-2; 7 bases align to TRBD2. CDR1 and CDR2 from the germline V gene are SGHTA and FQGTGA. Trimming removed 5 bases from V and 2 bases from J; junction bases left unmatched: 8. The CDR3 covers 16 residues. This CDR3 is CASSPRASGNTGELFF. CDR3 bases: TGTGCCAGCAGCCCGCGGGCTAGCGGAAACACCGGGGAGCTGTTTTTT.

This clone occurred once. This same CDR3 is encoded by further DNA sequences in the sample. The V and J genes are TRBV19 and TRBJ1-1; perhaps TRBD1 as D (5 bases). Trimming shortened V by 3 bases and J by 1 base, and 9 bases separated the two germline ends. The CDR3 length is 14 residues. Per the germline V gene, CDR1 is LNHDA and CDR2 is SQIVND (reference sequence). The CDR3 loop is CASSIPGWNTEAFF. Here the CDR3 DNA reads TGTGCCAGTAGTATCCCAGGGTGGAACACTGAAGCTTTCTTT.